This T cell receptor (beta chain) was recovered during a study of T cell changes during pregnancy in multiple sclerosis. Only in-frame clones appear in the TCRdb table, and some are missing; sequencing was by immunoSEQ multiplex PCR. The sample carries approximately 100,000 clones, roughly 93% recorded once. There are 15 residues in the CDR3. From germline, CDR1 is MNHEY and CDR2 SMNVEV (reference sequence). V was trimmed by 3 bases and J by 2 bases, leaving 12 bases between them. The receptor's source is a female donor with multiple sclerosis, enrolled in a pregnancy study. The source was peripheral blood, collected after pregnancy. This chain uses TRBV27 with TRBJ2-3; the D gene is possibly TRBD2 (5 bases). Here the CDR3 DNA reads TGTGCCAGCAGTTTTGGAGGCGGGCCCACAGATACGCAGTATTTT. This gives the protein CASSFGGGPTDTQYF.